The 14 T cell receptor beta chains listed next were all sequenced from one sample in a study of regulatory T cells in long-lasting Graves disease. According to the study, TCR beta libraries were built with iRepertoire HTBI primers and CDR3-region Arm-PCR. MiXCR was run by TCRdb on the multiplex PCR reads, yielding one entry per CDR3 protein. Found here are about 400,000 distinct CDR3 sequences, under 20% of them singletons; the top ten hold about 19%. Time point meaning: newly diagnosed GD, antithyroid drugs for less than 3 months. The TCR library was made from RNA extracted from PBMCs. This sample was also put to use in a study of T cells in Graves' hyperthyroidism and ophthalmopathy.

The source was peripheral blood mononuclear cells (PBMCs), collected at new diagnosis, from a patient treated with antithyroid drugs. These receptors all come from a woman aged 18-29 years with Graves disease.

This clonotype was counted a few times. In DNA, the CDR3 is TGTGCCAGCAGTGCGACAGGGGGGGCCCACGAGCAGTACTTC. Its protein is CASSATGGAHEQYF. The chain is built from TRBV3-1 and TRBJ2-7, with 9 bases aligning to TRBD1. Trimming at V came to 6 bases and at J to 5 bases, leaving 8 bases not matched to a gene. CDR3 size: 14 residues. Germline CDR1 is LGHDT and CDR2 is YNNKEL (reference sequence).

This clonotype was found a few times. This chain connects TRBV7-2 to TRBJ2-6; D is uncertain. This CDR3 contains 14 residues. Trimming cost V 1 base and J 4 bases, with 5 bases left between them. Germline V gene data show CDR1 as SGHTA and CDR2 as FQGNSA. The CDR3 region is CASSLDIGANVLTF. CDR3 nucleotide sequence: TGTGCCAGCAGCTTAGATATCGGGGCCAACGTCCTGACTTTC.

This clonotype was detected ten times or more. The chain links TRBV6-1 to TRBJ2-3; 11 nucleotides agree with TRBD2. J was trimmed by 4 bases and V by 4 bases; bases with no gene match: 4. The germline CDR1 and CDR2 sequences are MNHNS and SASEGT. This CDR3 region has 15 residues. Here the CDR3 reads CASSGLAGGPDTQYF. For the CDR3, the DNA is TGTGCCAGCAGTGGTCTAGCGGGGGGTCCAGATACGCAGTATTTT.

This clonotype came up a few times. A far larger clone is one nucleotide away, so this likely arose from a read error. This chain links TRBV7-2 with TRBJ2-7; D might be TRBD1 (6 bases). The J call is doubtful: the DNA matches TRBJ2-5 better. This CDR3 is 14 amino acids long. Germline V CDR1 and CDR2: SGHTA, FQGNSA. The CDR3 region has the DNA TGTGCCAGCAGCTCGGGACAAGTTCGAGAGACCCAGTACTTC. Protein sequence: CASSSGQVRETQYF.

This clonotype was recorded at least ten times. V gene TRBV30 combines with J gene TRBJ2-1; D not certain. The CDR3 extends over 14 amino acids. Between the trimmed V and J ends, which lost 0 bases and 7 bases, there was a span of 13 bases. Germline values: CDR1 GTSNPN, CDR2 SVGIG (reference sequence). The CDR3 DNA is TGTGCCTGGAGTGTATCTGACATCGAGAATGAGCAGTTCTTC. This translates into CAWSVSDIENEQFF. Together with reference TRBV30 and TRBJ2-1, the CDR3 gives the full variable domain: SQTIHQWPATLVQPVGSPLSLECTVEGTSNPNLYWYRQAAGRGLQLLFYSVGIGQISSEVPQNLSASRPQDRQFILSSKKLLLSDSGFYLCAWSVSDIENEQFFGPGTRLTVL.

This clonotype was picked up many times. The rearrangement uses TRBV10-1 and TRBJ1-1; 7 bases are shared with TRBD1. Germline V gene sequence: CDR1 WNHNN, CDR2 SYGVQD (reference sequence). This CDR3 region has 13 residues. V trimming: 3 bases; J trimming: 10 bases; junction bases outside the gene matches: 8. The CDR3 DNA sequence: TGCGCCAGCAGTGATCAGGGGGAGAGTGGAGCTTTCTTT. Protein sequence: CASSDQGESGAFF.

This clonotype showed up just a few times. In DNA, the CDR3 is TGTGCCAGCAGTTACGGCGGACACGATAACAATGAGCAGTTCTTC. Protein sequence: CASSYGGHDNNEQFF. V is TRBV6-2 or TRBV6-3 and J is TRBJ2-1; possible D gene TRBD1, 5 bases. This CDR3 contains 15 residues. The germline V and J ends were trimmed by 2 bases and 5 bases, with 13 bases remaining between them. Germline CDR1 is MNHEY and CDR2 is SVGEGT.

This clonotype was seen more than once but under ten times. The V call is TRBV30, the J call TRBJ2-7; 8 bases agree with TRBD1. The CDR3 contains 13 residues. From germline, CDR1 is GTSNPN and CDR2 SVGIG (reference sequence). V lost 2 bases and J lost 6; bases outside the gene matches: 6. The CDR3 DNA reads TGTGCCTGGAGTAGCGGCAGGGGGCTCGAGCAGTACTTC. The encoded protein is CAWSSGRGLEQYF. The full variable domain, its missing parts supplied by reference TRBV30 and TRBJ2-7, is SQTIHQWPATLVQPVGSPLSLECTVEGTSNPNLYWYRQAAGRGLQLLFYSVGIGQISSEVPQNLSASRPQDRQFILSSKKLLLSDSGFYLCAWSSGRGLEQYFGPGTRLTVT.

The chain couples TRBV28 to TRBJ2-7; TRBD2 matches 10 bases. Per the germline V gene, CDR1 is MDHEN and CDR2 is SYDVKM. The CDR3 spans 18 residues. J gave up 7 bases and V 5 bases, and 20 bases lay outside the gene matches. The CDR3 sequence: CASSDPAWGSGRLEEQYF. In nucleotides, the CDR3 is TGTGCCAGCAGTGACCCAGCTTGGGGTAGCGGGAGGCTAGAGGAGCAGTACTTC.

Concerning this clonotype: One junction end does not reproduce the germline sequence, and a read error may be involved. The rearrangement uses TRBV28 and TRBJ1-1; possibly TRBD1 for D (5 bases). CDR3 length: 12 residues. Germline CDR1 reads MDHEN; CDR2 reads SYDVKM. The CDR3 loop is CTSSYGHSEAFF. DNA for the CDR3: TGTACCAGCAGCTACGGACATTCGGAAGCTTTCTTT.

This clonotype occurred a few times. The CDR3 reads CASSYSEGTGNTIYF. CDR3 coding DNA: TGTGCCAGCAGTTACTCTGAAGGTACCGGAAACACCATATATTTT. The chain combines TRBV6-5 with TRBJ1-3, with D hard to call. V shed 0 bases and J shed 4 bases, with 10 bases lying between them. The germline CDR1 and CDR2 sequences are MNHEY and SVGAGI. This CDR3 is 15 amino acids long.

There are many counts of this clonotype. The chain carries TRBV11-2 and TRBJ1-5; the D is unclear. The CDR3 length is 14 residues. Trimming took off 4 bases at V and 4 bases at J, with 11 bases between the two ends. Germline V CDR1 and CDR2: SGHAT, FQNNGV. The CDR3 spells CASSSAPYNQPQHF. DNA for the CDR3: TGTGCCAGCAGCTCAGCGCCCTATAATCAGCCCCAGCATTTT.

This clonotype has just a few counts. This may be a read error, as it is one base from a much larger clone. The chain is built from TRBV2 and TRBJ1-2; 8 bases align to TRBD1. Trimming cost V 5 bases and J 0 bases; bases outside gene matches: 5. CDR3 length: 15 amino acids. The germline V gene has CDR1 SNHLY and CDR2 FYNNEI. The CDR3 region is CASSPRDRPNYGYTF. DNA for the CDR3: TGTGCCAGCAGTCCGCGGGACAGGCCTAACTATGGCTACACCTTC.

This clonotype came up many times. This chain connects TRBV5-1 to TRBJ2-3; D possibly corresponds to TRBD2 (5 bases). From germline, CDR1 is SGHRS and CDR2 YFSETQ. V lost 0 bases, J lost 6 bases, and 14 bases lay in between. The CDR3 length is 15 residues. The CDR3 sequence: CASSLGRGELDTQYF. CDR3 DNA sequence: TGCGCCAGCAGCTTGGGCCGGGGAGAACTGGATACGCAGTATTTT.